This T cell receptor (beta chain) appears in the sequencing data of a study of shared clonotypes between healthy human individuals. For the study at large: Those who served as donors were two women and three men between the ages of 18 and 49.

The assay was immunoSEQ multiplex PCR, and TCRdb's table has in-frame clones only and misses some. The sample has roughly 2.2 million clones; more than 85% are singletons. Study observations and caveats: Non-shared clonotypes displayed generation probabilities falling below those of clonotypes present in all four donors.

Splitting the CD4+ cells yielded a CD45RA+ naive subset and a CD45RA-negative memory subset. Remarks on this clone: Its cognate antigen is unknown.

Deletions cut 1 base from V and 6 bases from J, with 7 bases between. The CDR3 runs to 12 residues. Germline values: CDR1 KGHSH, CDR2 LQKENI. The genes are TRBV18 and TRBJ2-7, with TRBD1 as a possible D gene (6 bases). The clonotype was recovered from a man aged 18-30 years in good health. Some clones in this sample may be carry-over from other donors' samples. Sequenced: naive CD4+ T cells from PBMCs. Subset denoted: CD45RA+ positively selected. The CDR3 DNA reads as TGTGCCAGCTCACCACAGGGGGTCGAGCAGTACTTC. Its protein is CASSPQGVEQYF.